Following are 13 T cell receptor beta chains from one sample sequenced in a study of cytomegalovirus exposure and HLA in healthy donors. PCR primers comprised 60 Vbeta and 13 Jbeta primers. The table came from immunoSEQ multiplex PCR; TCRdb's copy has only in-frame clones and leaves some out. Among about 130,000 clones listed, around 70% were seen once. Sequencing used PBMCs. Receptor source: a man in his forties or fifties in good health and CMV-seropositive.

The sample holds a few counts of this clone. Other DNA sequences in the same sample also yield this CDR3. The V gene is TRBV10-1, the J gene TRBJ2-7; D may be TRBD2 (6 bases). Between the trimmed V and J ends, which lost 9 bases and 2 bases, there was a span of 11 bases. The length of the CDR3 is 12 residues. Germline V CDR1 and CDR2: WNHNN, SYGVQD (reference sequence). The CDR3 DNA reads as TGCGCCAGTGGGACTGGAACCTACGAGCAGTACTTC. It yields the protein CASGTGTYEQYF.

The chain is built from TRBV27 and TRBJ1-2; 8 bases map to TRBD1. Germline CDR1 MNHEY, CDR2 SMNVEV (reference sequence). This CDR3 is built from 17 residues. V shed 0 bases, J shed 3 bases, and the junction held 9 bases outside the gene matches. CDR3 in DNA: TGTGCCAGCAGTTTATCGGGACAGGACCCCTTTTACTATGGCTACACCTTC. Translation: CASSLSGQDPFYYGYTF.

In its sample, this clone was seen a few times. The chain is built from TRBV27 and TRBJ2-5, with TRBD1 as a possible D gene (5 bases). Germline CDR1 is MNHEY and CDR2 is SMNVEV (reference sequence). Trimming removed 1 base from V and 4 bases from J, with 13 bases in between. This CDR3 is built from 15 residues. The CDR3 coding sequence is TGTGCCAGCAGTTTATGGGGCAGGGTGCGAGAGACCCAGTACTTC. This gives the protein CASSLWGRVRETQYF.

The CDR3 sequence: CASSPAQGATSGANVLTF. CDR3 DNA: TGTGCCAGCTCACCAGCACAGGGGGCCACCTCTGGGGCCAACGTCCTGACTTTC. The chain uses TRBV18 and TRBJ2-6, with TRBD1 matching over 9 bases. The CDR3 totals 18 residues. Looked up from germline, CDR1 is KGHSH and CDR2 is LQKENI. After removal of 2 bases from V and 0 bases from J, the junction contained 5 bases not matched to a gene.

V is TRBV28 and J is TRBJ2-2, with TRBD1 identical over 8 bases. The length of the CDR3 is 14 residues. Germline V gene data show CDR1 as MDHEN and CDR2 as SYDVKM. Trimming at V came to 6 bases and at J to 1 base, leaving 1 base not matched to a gene. The CDR3 DNA reads TGTGCCAGCAGAGGACAGGGGAACACCGGGGAGCTGTTTTTT. Its translation is CASRGQGNTGELFF.

This chain links TRBV27 with TRBJ1-2; 7 nucleotides agree with TRBD1. CDR1 is MNHEY and CDR2 is SMNVEV in the germline V gene (reference sequence). J lost 4 bases, V lost 4 bases, and 9 bases had no gene match. This CDR3 contains 15 residues. CDR3 sequence reads: CASSSDRQGIYGYTF. DNA for the CDR3: TGTGCCAGCAGTTCGGACAGGCAAGGTATCTATGGCTACACCTTC.

The chain is built from TRBV7-6 and TRBJ2-7; D ambiguous. The CDR3 extends over 13 amino acids. Trimming removed 5 bases at V and 6 bases at J, with 14 bases between. Germline V gives CDR1 SGHVS, CDR2 FNYEAQ. CDR3 sequence reads: CASSPGSVGEQYF. The CDR3 DNA sequence: TGTGCCAGCAGCCCCGGGTCCGTGGGCGAGCAGTACTTC.

The gene calls are TRBV28 and TRBJ1-2; a possible D gene is TRBD1 (6 bases). Germline CDR1 reads MDHEN; CDR2 reads SYDVKM. This CDR3 contains 16 residues. Trimming pared 5 bases from V and 0 bases from J, leaving 16 bases between. CDR3 loop: CASSVNGGAANYGYTF. CDR3 sequence (DNA): TGTGCCAGCAGTGTCAATGGGGGGGCAGCTAACTATGGCTACACCTTC.

The CDR3 is CASSQESGLAGNNEQFF. As DNA, the CDR3 is TGTGCCAGCAGCCAGGAATCGGGACTAGCGGGAAACAATGAGCAGTTCTTC. The gene calls are TRBV7-9 and TRBJ2-1; 13 bases fit TRBD2. Germline V gene lookup returns CDR1 SEHNR and CDR2 FQNEAQ (reference sequence). This CDR3 is 17 amino acids long. Trimming removed 5 bases from V and 5 bases from J; junction bases left unmatched: 9. Using reference TRBV7-9 and TRBJ2-1 for the parts outside the CDR3, the full variable domain is DTGVSQNPRHKITKRGQNVTFRCDPISEHNRLYWYRQTLGQGPEFLTYFQNEAQLEKSRLLSDRFSAERPKGSFSTLEIQRTEQGDSAMYLCASSQESGLAGNNEQFFGPGTRLTVL.

This chain joins TRBV15 and TRBJ1-6; 7 bases are a match to TRBD1. J was trimmed by 3 bases and V by 5 bases; bases with no gene match: 4. The CDR3 covers 15 residues. In germline, CDR1 is LNHNV, CDR2 YYDKDF (reference sequence). CDR3 coding DNA: TGTGCCACCAGCGACAGGGTCAACTATAATTCACCCCTCCACTTT. Translated, it gives CATSDRVNYNSPLHF.

V and J are TRBV4-1 and TRBJ2-2; TRBD1 is a possible D gene (6 bases). Germline assignment: CDR1 MGHRA and CDR2 YSYEKL. The CDR3 covers 14 residues. V lost 5 bases and J lost 2, with 9 bases in between. The CDR3 DNA is TGCGCCAGCAGCGGACAGACAAACACCGGGGAGCTGTTTTTT. Protein sequence: CASSGQTNTGELFF.

The CDR3, as DNA: TGTGCCAGCAGCACCGGGACAGGCCTCTACGAGCAGTACTTC. Translating gives CASSTGTGLYEQYF. This chain links TRBV5-5 with TRBJ2-7, with 8 bases identical to TRBD1. Germline V lookup: CDR1 SGHKS, CDR2 YYEKEE (reference sequence). The CDR3 loop spans 14 amino acids. The V gene end was trimmed by 4 bases and the J gene end by 3 bases; junction bases not matched to a gene: 6.

This clone was recorded once. The rearrangement joins TRBV28 to TRBJ2-5; 9 bases are shared with TRBD1. Germline CDR1 MDHEN, CDR2 SYDVKM. Trimming at V came to 0 bases and at J to 3 bases, leaving 11 bases not matched to a gene. This CDR3 region has 18 residues. CDR3 DNA sequence: TGTGCCAGCAGTTTATGGGCGGGACAGGGAAGGGCCAAAGAGACCCAGTACTTC. Amino acids: CASSLWAGQGRAKETQYF. Full variable domain (missing parts from reference TRBV28 and TRBJ2-5): DVKVTQSSRYLVKRTGEKVFLECVQDMDHENMFWYRQDPGLGLRLIYFSYDVKMKEKGDIPEGYSVSREKKERFSLILESASTNQTSMYLCASSLWAGQGRAKETQYFGPGTRLLVL.